The rows below give T cell receptor beta chains drawn from one sample of a study of neurological immune-mediated disorders. MiXCR, run by TCRdb on the 5' RACE reads, gives a single entry per CDR3 protein. The data contain more than 35,000 distinct CDR3 sequences, roughly 6% of them singletons. Sequenced: CD4+ T cells from blood. The receptors were gathered from a woman aged 40 to 49 in good health. The CDR3 runs from the conserved cysteine through the conserved F or W. The order of the fields is J gene, V gene, clone size, D gene, CDR3 protein, CDR3 DNA. The D gene is left open where the match is weak. Expanded clones get a size class; other rows say once, few or many, or leave the size out.

TRBJ2-2,TRBV5-1,many,-,CASSLASGANTGELFF,TGCGCCAGCAGCTTGGCATCTGGAGCGAACACCGGGGAGCTGTTTTTT
TRBJ2-7,TRBV10-3,many,-,CAISGRLGEQYF,TGTGCCATCAGTGGACGACTTGGCGAGCAGTACTTC
TRBJ2-1,TRBV20-1,many,-,CSAPTLNEQFF,TGCAGTGCACCGACGTTAAATGAGCAGTTCTTC
TRBJ2-5,TRBV20-1,many,TRBD1,CSAKPGTGGVETQYF,TGCAGTGCTAAGCCCGGGACAGGGGGTGTAGAGACCCAGTACTTC
TRBJ2-2,TRBV29-1,many,-,CSVEGNTGELFF,TGCAGCGTTGAAGGGAACACCGGGGAGCTGTTTTTT
TRBJ2-1,TRBV20-1,many,-,CSADTGPSRSSYNEQFF,TGCAGTGCTGATACGGGGCCTAGCCGCAGCTCCTACAATGAGCAGTTCTTC
TRBJ1-4,TRBV28,many,-,CASSSLIDRTNEKLFF,TGTGCCAGCAGTTCCCTAATCGACAGAACTAATGAAAAACTGTTTTTT
TRBJ2-1,TRBV24-1,-,TRBD1,CATSDLQGAPRNEQFF,TGTGCCACCAGTGATTTGCAGGGGGCGCCGCGGAATGAGCAGTTCTTC
TRBJ2-2,TRBV4-3,many,-,CASSQDTGGPNTGELFF,TGCGCCAGCAGCCAAGATACCGGGGGTCCGAACACCGGGGAGCTGTTTTTT
TRBJ2-3,TRBV3-1,-,TRBD1,CASSQGLTGTGGRDTQYF,TGTGCCAGCAGCCAAGGGTTAACCGGGACAGGGGGGAGAGATACGCAGTATTTT
TRBJ2-1,TRBV20-1,many,-,CSARGGSVYEQFF,TGCAGTGCTAGGGGAGGCTCTGTGTATGAGCAGTTCTTC
TRBJ2-7,TRBV28,many,TRBD2,CASSRGWASGTHSYEQYF,TGTGCCAGCAGCCGGGGCTGGGCTAGCGGGACTCACTCCTACGAGCAGTACTTC
TRBJ2-5,TRBV14,many,-,CASSQGPRVAQYF,TGTGCCAGCAGCCAGGGCCCCCGGGTGGCCCAGTACTTC
TRBJ1-1,TRBV5-1,many,TRBD1,CASSPRTGDTEAFF,TGCGCCAGCAGCCCCCGTACAGGGGACACTGAAGCTTTCTTT
TRBJ2-1,TRBV7-2,many,-,CASSLREQFF,TGTGCCAGCAGCTTGCGTGAGCAGTTCTTC
TRBJ2-7,TRBV29-1,many,-,CSVVGGGKEQYF,TGCAGCGTTGTGGGAGGCGGGAAGGAGCAGTACTTC
TRBJ2-2,TRBV7-9,many,-,CASSLPPGINTGELFF,TGTGCCAGCAGCCTCCCCCCTGGGATAAACACCGGGGAGCTGTTTTTT
TRBJ1-1,TRBV7-9,many,TRBD1,CASSHDRGDTEAFF,TGTGCCAGCAGTCACGACAGGGGCGACACTGAAGCTTTCTTT
TRBJ2-1,TRBV5-1,many,TRBD1,CASSTGQGSYNEQFF,TGCGCCAGCAGCACGGGACAGGGCTCCTACAATGAGCAGTTCTTC
TRBJ2-7,TRBV18,many,TRBD1,CASSPLGQGANYEQYF,TGTGCCAGCTCACCACTAGGACAGGGGGCGAACTACGAGCAGTACTTC
TRBJ2-3,TRBV7-2,medium-sized,-,CASSSFPRGSTDTQYF,TGTGCCAGCAGCTCCTTTCCTCGCGGGAGCACAGATACGCAGTATTTT
TRBJ2-3,TRBV29-1,many,TRBD2,CSARLAGVVDTQYF,TGCAGCGCCCGACTAGCGGGAGTCGTAGATACGCAGTATTTT
TRBJ2-7,TRBV5-1,many,-,CASSLFEGYEQYF,TGCGCCAGCAGCTTGTTTGAGGGATACGAGCAGTACTTC
TRBJ2-7,TRBV29-1,many,TRBD1,CSADRDMRGEQYF,TGCAGCGCGGACAGGGATATGAGGGGCGAGCAGTACTTC
TRBJ2-7,TRBV6-2/TRBV6-3,many,TRBD2,CASYKTGTSGWEQYF,TGTGCCAGCTATAAGACCGGGACTAGTGGATGGGAGCAGTACTTC
TRBJ1-2,TRBV13,-,TRBD1,CASSILTGGSGYTF,TGTGCCAGCAGCATATTGACAGGGGGCTCTGGCTACACCTTC
TRBJ1-5,TRBV5-1,many,TRBD1,CASSFSRGSRQLYSNQPQHF,TGCGCCAGCAGCTTTTCCAGGGGGTCCCGTCAACTTTATAGCAATCAGCCCCAGCATTTT
TRBJ2-7,TRBV7-2,many,TRBD2,CASSLAREVGYEQYF,TGTGCCAGCAGCTTAGCGCGGGAGGTAGGGTACGAGCAGTACTTC
TRBJ2-1,TRBV10-3,many,TRBD2,CAIRIAGGPHEQFF,TGTGCCATCAGAATAGCGGGAGGGCCCCATGAGCAGTTCTTC
TRBJ1-1,TRBV10-3,many,-,CAISEAGAGEAFF,TGTGCCATCAGTGAGGCAGGTGCCGGTGAAGCTTTCTTT
TRBJ2-1,TRBV5-1,many,-,CASSPGKIGGNEQFF,TGCGCCAGCAGCCCCGGGAAAATTGGTGGCAATGAGCAGTTCTTC
TRBJ1-2,TRBV20-1,many,TRBD1,CSARTPGQGSNYGYTF,TGCAGTGCTAGAACACCGGGACAGGGGTCCAACTATGGCTACACCTTC
TRBJ2-1,TRBV20-1,many,-,CSARDLLGGSYNEQFF,TGCAGTGCTAGAGATCTCTTAGGTGGCTCCTACAATGAGCAGTTCTTC
TRBJ1-3,TRBV29-1,many,TRBD1,CSVALLTGAASGNTIYF,TGCAGCGTTGCACTTTTGACAGGGGCTGCCTCTGGAAACACCATATATTTT
TRBJ2-1,TRBV7-6,-,-,CASSLYSGLSYNEQFF,TGTGCCAGCAGCTTATATAGCGGACTCTCCTACAATGAGCAGTTCTTC
TRBJ2-7,TRBV6-5,-,-,CATQGSGRLGQYF,TGTGCCACTCAAGGGTCGGGGCGCCTAGGGCAGTACTTC
TRBJ2-2,TRBV5-1,many,-,CASSSATVIRGSNTGELFF,TGCGCCAGCAGCTCGGCGACGGTTATCAGGGGATCGAACACCGGGGAGCTGTTTTTT